This T cell receptor (beta chain) emerged from a study of T cell responses to AZD1222 COVID-19 vaccine. General study points: Donors were chiefly white British, with a greater number of females, and clonal diversity was perhaps underestimated. There were repertoire samples only from the period after the peak T cell response. The span of vaccine-associated CD4 TCRs extended across spike, with dominance at 160-218 and 743-854. After two AZD1222 doses, spike-specific TCR breadth and depth rose versus day 0.

Comments on this clone: Its antigen is unidentified.

Generated by immunoSEQ multiplex PCR, the TCRdb table keeps only in-frame clones and is missing some. This sample has 130,000 to 150,000 clones, with 82% found just once. With 5 bases clipped from V and 9 bases from J, the junction kept 11 bases outside the gene matches. Germline V gives CDR1 MNHNY, CDR2 SVGAGI (reference sequence). This CDR3 region has 16 residues. This sample comprised peripheral blood, obtained on day 0 of MenACWY control vaccination. The receptor's source is an adult in good health. The gene calls are TRBV6-6 and TRBJ2-1, with 12 bases lining up with TRBD2. The CDR3 sequence is CASSPLLAGGPTEQFF. As DNA, the CDR3 is TGTGCCAGCAGTCCCCTCCTAGCGGGGGGGCCTACTGAGCAGTTCTTC.